The next 20 T cell receptor beta chains were all read from a single sample in a study of control samples from healthy donors and cancer patients. The repertoire was sequenced with immunoSEQ multiplex PCR; TCRdb's copy has only in-frame clones and lacks some. The sample holds around 130,000 clones, approximately 90% seen once. The source material was blood. The receptor set was obtained from a man aged 18-30 years in good health.

As to this clone: Relative to the germline gene, one junction end is altered; a read error may explain this. The chain joins TRBV3-1 (or the pseudogene TRBV3-2) to TRBJ2-1; TRBD2 aligns across 9 bases. This CDR3 spans 13 amino acids. Germline V gives CDR1 LGHDT, CDR2 YNNKEL (reference sequence). CDR3 DNA: TGTGCCACCAGCGGGGGGTCTTACAATGAGCAGTTCTTC. Encoded protein: CATSGGSYNEQFF.

This rearrangement joins TRBV4-1 to TRBJ1-1; D is uncertain. The CDR3 length is 13 residues. Germline CDR1 MGHRA, CDR2 YSYEKL. V shed 8 bases and J shed 4 bases, with 14 bases lying between them. CDR3 region: CASVAVGSTEAFF. Here the CDR3 DNA reads TGCGCCAGCGTCGCCGTCGGGTCCACTGAAGCTTTCTTT.

Points on this clone: Other DNA sequences within the sample encode an identical CDR3. The V gene is TRBV7-2, the J gene TRBJ1-1; no firm D call. Trimming stripped 1 base from V and 1 base from J, with 7 bases between. Germline-derived CDR1 and CDR2 are SGHTA and FQGNSA. The CDR3 consists of 14 residues. The CDR3 DNA reads as TGTGCCAGCAGCTTAGGTCGCGGGAACACTGAAGCTTTCTTT. Its translation is CASSLGRGNTEAFF.

This clone was seen only once. This chain links TRBV5-1 with TRBJ1-1; D remains ambiguous. The germline CDR1 and CDR2 sequences are SGHRS and YFSETQ. The CDR3 length is 14 residues. V lost 0 bases and J lost 1, with 7 bases in between. CDR3 sequence: CASSLADGNTEAFF. CDR3 DNA: TGCGCCAGCAGCTTGGCGGACGGGAACACTGAAGCTTTCTTT.

This rearrangement joins TRBV6-1 to TRBJ1-5; D is uncertain. Trimming took off 2 bases at V and 10 bases at J, with 6 bases between the two ends. Germline V gene lookup returns CDR1 MNHNS and CDR2 SASEGT. CDR3 size: 11 residues. This chain's CDR3 is CASSESVPQHF. The CDR3 DNA sequence: TGTGCCAGCAGTGAAAGTGTTCCCCAGCATTTT.

The V call is TRBV4-1, the J call TRBJ2-1, with D perhaps TRBD2 (5 bases). Trimming cost V 6 bases and J 5 bases, with 17 bases left between them. The V gene's germline CDR1 is MGHRA and CDR2 YSYEKL. This CDR3 is built from 15 residues. The CDR3 reads CASSLRGLRDNEQFF. The CDR3 coding sequence is TGCGCCAGCAGTCTACGGGGATTACGGGACAATGAGCAGTTCTTC.

This chain connects TRBV7-9 to TRBJ1-4, with D unresolved. The germline V gene encodes CDR1 SEHNR and CDR2 FQNEAQ (reference sequence). V lost 8 bases and J 8 bases, leaving 15 bases between the germline ends. The CDR3 loop spans 13 amino acids. CDR3 nucleotide sequence: TGTGCCAGCGGATTGGAGGGAGTGGAAAAACTGTTTTTT. As protein: CASGLEGVEKLFF. The full variable domain, rest sourced from reference TRBV7-9 and TRBJ1-4, is DTGVSQNPRHKITKRGQNVTFRCDPISEHNRLYWYRQTLGQGPEFLTYFQNEAQLEKSRLLSDRFSAERPKGSFSTLEIQRTEQGDSAMYLCASGLEGVEKLFFGSGTQLSVL.

The rearrangement uses TRBV10-1 and TRBJ2-5; 7 bases are a match to TRBD2. The ends lost 3 bases at V and 4 bases at J; junction bases unmatched: 8. From germline, CDR1 is WNHNN and CDR2 SYGVQD (reference sequence). The CDR3 is 15 residues long. The chain's CDR3 is CASSEGRASGETQYF. The CDR3 nucleotides are TGCGCCAGCAGTGAAGGGAGGGCTAGCGGAGAGACCCAGTACTTC.

V is TRBV6-1 and J is TRBJ2-5, with a possible D match to TRBD1 (5 bases). Germline CDR1 MNHNS, CDR2 SASEGT. CDR3 length: 13 residues. V was clipped by 2 bases and J by 4 bases, with 8 bases between them. CDR3 coding DNA: TGTGCCAGCAGTGAACGACAGAGAGAGACCCAGTACTTC. This translates into CASSERQRETQYF.

This chain connects TRBV5-1 to TRBJ1-6; D possibly corresponds to TRBD1 (5 bases). CDR1 is SGHRS, CDR2 YFSETQ, per germline. The V and J ends lost 2 bases and 8 bases respectively, with 11 bases between them. This CDR3 comprises 14 residues. CDR3 sequence (DNA): TGCGCCAGCAGCTTCCAGGGCTCGGATTCACCCCTCCACTTT. It encodes CASSFQGSDSPLHF.

V usage is TRBV11-2 and J usage is TRBJ2-5; 7 bases agree with TRBD2. Germline CDR1 reads SGHAT; CDR2 reads FQNNGV. This CDR3 region has 13 residues. The V segment lost 3 bases and the J segment 4 bases; nucleotides outside the gene matches: 2. Here the CDR3 reads CASSFRGVETQYF. As DNA, the CDR3 is TGTGCCAGCAGCTTCCGGGGGGTAGAGACCCAGTACTTC.

The rearrangement uses TRBV7-3 and TRBJ2-2; a possible D gene is TRBD1 (5 bases). The V end was cut by 0 bases, the J end by 2 bases, with 16 bases between. The CDR3 spans 18 residues. Germline CDR1 reads SGHTA; CDR2 reads FQGTGA. This CDR3 is CASSLTGRAITNTGELFF. The CDR3 bases are TGTGCCAGCAGCTTAACGGGCAGGGCCATCACCAACACCGGGGAGCTGTTTTTT.

The J gene is TRBJ1-1, the V gene TRBV5-1; TRBD1 matches 7 bases. Germline CDR1 SGHRS, CDR2 YFSETQ. With 0 bases clipped from V and 1 base from J, the junction kept 3 bases outside the gene matches. The CDR3 sequence is 15 residues long. CDR3 in amino acids: CASSLVSGGNTEAFF. CDR3 bases: TGCGCCAGCAGCTTGGTGTCAGGGGGGAACACTGAAGCTTTCTTT. The entire variable domain, with the rest obtained from reference TRBV5-1 and TRBJ1-1, is as follows: KAGVTQTPRYLIKTRGQQVTLSCSPISGHRSVSWYQQTPGQGLQFLFEYFSETQRNKGNFPGRFSGRQFSNSRSEMNVSTLELGDSALYLCASSLVSGGNTEAFFGQGTRLTVV.

V is TRBV30 and J is TRBJ1-3; unclear D gene. Germline loops: CDR1 GTSNPN, CDR2 SVGIG (reference sequence). The CDR3 consists of 17 residues. Trimming left V 0 bases short and J 0 bases short, with 15 bases between. The CDR3 DNA reads TGTGCCTGGAGTGTACCCGCCGGACGTCTCTCTGGAAACACCATATATTTT. This sequence encodes CAWSVPAGRLSGNTIYF.

V gene TRBV7-6 combines with J gene TRBJ2-1; the D gene is possibly TRBD2 (6 bases). V lost 5 bases, J lost 1 base, and 15 bases lay in between. The germline V gene encodes CDR1 SGHVS and CDR2 FNYEAQ. The CDR3 loop spans 16 amino acids. CDR3: CASSTRLGRSYNEQFF. The DNA for the CDR3 is TGTGCCAGCAGCACCCGACTGGGGAGGTCCTACAATGAGCAGTTCTTC. The full variable domain, in which reference TRBV7-6 and TRBJ2-1 provide the parts outside the CDR3, is GAGVSQSPRYKVTKRGQDVALRCDPISGHVSLYWYRQALGQGPEFLTYFNYEAQQDKSGLPNDRFSAERPEGSISTLTIQRTEQRDSAMYRCASSTRLGRSYNEQFFGPGTRLTVL.

The chain combines TRBV3-1 (or the pseudogene TRBV3-2) with TRBJ2-3; 9 bases map to TRBD2. CDR3 length: 17 residues. The germline V gene has CDR1 LGHDT and CDR2 YNNKEL (reference sequence). The junction had 12 bases not matched to a gene; V was cut back by 6 bases and J by 2 bases. The CDR3 loop is CASRDNSGLALTDTQYF. The CDR3 DNA is TGTGCCAGCAGGGACAACTCGGGACTAGCCCTCACAGATACGCAGTATTTT.

The chain has TRBV7-9 and TRBJ2-2, with D perhaps matching TRBD1 (6 bases). CDR1 is SEHNR, CDR2 FQNEAQ, per germline (reference sequence). Deletions cut 0 bases from V and 5 bases from J, with 7 bases between. The CDR3 length is 14 residues. The CDR3 DNA sequence: TGTGCCAGCAGCTTAGCAACAGGGACCGGGGAGCTGTTTTTT. The encoded protein is CASSLATGTGELFF. Together with reference TRBV7-9 and TRBJ2-2, the CDR3 gives the full variable domain: DTGVSQNPRHKITKRGQNVTFRCDPISEHNRLYWYRQTLGQGPEFLTYFQNEAQLEKSRLLSDRFSAERPKGSFSTLEIQRTEQGDSAMYLCASSLATGTGELFFGEGSRLTVL.

This clone was seen a single time. The V and J genes are TRBV2 and TRBJ2-2; 7 bases match TRBD2. The germline V gene has CDR1 SNHLY and CDR2 FYNNEI. The CDR3 length is 14 residues. The J segment lost 3 bases and the V segment lost 7 bases, leaving 5 bases of the junction unmatched. CDR3 amino acids: CASIGLVDTGELFF. The CDR3 bases are TGTGCCAGCATAGGACTAGTGGACACCGGGGAGCTGTTTTTT.

A word on this clone: The sample contains more than one DNA sequence encoding this CDR3. The chain joins TRBV6-5 to TRBJ2-6; tentative D call: TRBD2 (5 bases). Germline V gene lookup returns CDR1 MNHEY and CDR2 SVGAGI. The CDR3 contains 15 residues. Trimming left V 2 bases short and J 0 bases short, with 5 bases between. The CDR3 nucleotides are TGTGCCAGCAGTTACGGAGGCTCTGGGGCCAACGTCCTGACTTTC. Amino acid sequence: CASSYGGSGANVLTF.

The chain is built from TRBV29-1 and TRBJ2-1, with TRBD2 matching 9 bases. The CDR3 consists of 14 residues. Germline lookup yields CDR1 SQVTM and CDR2 ANQGSEA. The junction had 4 bases not matched to a gene; V was cut back by 7 bases and J by 0 bases. CDR3 sequence reads: CSEGGGGSYNEQFF. In DNA form, the CDR3 reads TGCAGCGAGGGCGGGGGGGGCTCCTACAATGAGCAGTTCTTC.